Included here is one TCR beta chain sequence, with context. RNA amounts of about 0.5 to 1 ug underwent reverse transcription with random hexamers. It was immunoSEQ multiplex PCR that amplified TCR beta CDR3 across 54 Vbeta and 13 Jbeta. TCRdb ran MiXCR on the immunoSEQ multiplex PCR reads and lists one entry per CDR3 protein. Of 150,000 or so distinct CDR3 sequences in the sample, roughly nine tenths were seen once. The controls were healthy donors who were matched for age and sex. These data are taken from a study of CD8 T cells in Susac syndrome. Sequenced sample: CD4+ T cells from PBMCs. The receptor was derived from a human donor in good health.

The CDR3 DNA is TGTGCCAGCAGTTTTCGACGGTATGAAAAACTGTTTTTT. Translated, it gives CASSFRRYEKLFF. The rearrangement uses TRBV28 and TRBJ1-4; no clear D gene. The germline V gene has CDR1 MDHEN and CDR2 SYDVKM. CDR3 length: 13 residues. Trimming took 3 bases from V and 6 from J, leaving 8 bases between them.